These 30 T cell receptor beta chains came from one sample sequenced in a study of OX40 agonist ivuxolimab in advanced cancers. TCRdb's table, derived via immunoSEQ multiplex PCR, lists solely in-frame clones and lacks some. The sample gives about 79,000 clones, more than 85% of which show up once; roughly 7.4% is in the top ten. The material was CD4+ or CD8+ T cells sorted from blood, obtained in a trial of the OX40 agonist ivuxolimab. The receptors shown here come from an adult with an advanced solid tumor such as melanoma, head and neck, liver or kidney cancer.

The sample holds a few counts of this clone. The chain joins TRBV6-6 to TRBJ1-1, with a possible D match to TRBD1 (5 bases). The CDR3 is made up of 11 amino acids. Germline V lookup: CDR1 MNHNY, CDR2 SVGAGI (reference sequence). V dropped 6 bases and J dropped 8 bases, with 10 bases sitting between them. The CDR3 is CASSARGEAFF. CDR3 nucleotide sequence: TGTGCCAGCAGCGCTCGGGGGGAAGCTTTCTTT.

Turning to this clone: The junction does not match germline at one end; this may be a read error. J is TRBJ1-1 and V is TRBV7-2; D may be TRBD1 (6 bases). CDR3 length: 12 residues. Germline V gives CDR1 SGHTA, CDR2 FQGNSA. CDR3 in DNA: TGTGCCAGCAGAAGGACAGCGCCCGACTTTCTCTTT. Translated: CASRRTAPDFLF.

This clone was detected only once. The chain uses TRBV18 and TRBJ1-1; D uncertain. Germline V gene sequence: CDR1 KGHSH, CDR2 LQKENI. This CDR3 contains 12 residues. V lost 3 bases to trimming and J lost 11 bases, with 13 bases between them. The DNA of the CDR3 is TGTGCCAGCTCACCGAGCAGAGACTATGCTTTCTTT. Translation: CASSPSRDYAFF.

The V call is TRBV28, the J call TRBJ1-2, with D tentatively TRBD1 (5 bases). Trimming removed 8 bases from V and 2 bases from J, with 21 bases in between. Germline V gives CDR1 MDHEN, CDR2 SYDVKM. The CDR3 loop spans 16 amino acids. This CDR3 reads CASSPGGGRVNYGYTF. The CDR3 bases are TGTGCCAGCTCTCCAGGCGGCGGCAGGGTGAACTATGGCTACACCTTC.

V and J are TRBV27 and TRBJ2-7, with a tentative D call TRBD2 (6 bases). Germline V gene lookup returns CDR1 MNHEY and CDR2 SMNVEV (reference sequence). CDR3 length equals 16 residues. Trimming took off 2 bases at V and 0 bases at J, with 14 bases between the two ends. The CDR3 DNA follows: TGTGCCAGCAGTTTACTGGGGACTGGTAACTCCTACGAGCAGTACTTC. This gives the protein CASSLLGTGNSYEQYF.

The chain's CDR3 is CASSLTGLRGEQYF. The CDR3 coding sequence is TGTGCCAGCAGCTTAACGGGGCTACGGGGCGAGCAGTACTTC. This chain uses TRBV7-3 with TRBJ2-5; D is perhaps TRBD1 or TRBD2 (5 bases each). The tail of the sequence fits TRBJ2-7 better, so the J call may be wrong. The CDR3 loop spans 14 amino acids. Germline-derived CDR1 and CDR2 are SGHTA and FQGTGA.

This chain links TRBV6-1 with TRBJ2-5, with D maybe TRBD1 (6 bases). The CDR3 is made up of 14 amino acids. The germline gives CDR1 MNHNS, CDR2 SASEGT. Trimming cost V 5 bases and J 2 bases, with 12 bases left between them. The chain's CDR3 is CASSPRTVQETQYF. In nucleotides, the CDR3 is TGTGCCAGCAGTCCTAGGACAGTACAAGAGACCCAGTACTTC.

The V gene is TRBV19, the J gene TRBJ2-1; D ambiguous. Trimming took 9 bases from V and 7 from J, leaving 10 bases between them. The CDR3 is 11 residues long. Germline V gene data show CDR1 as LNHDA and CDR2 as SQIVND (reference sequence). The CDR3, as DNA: TGTGCCAGCCCCGCGAGAAATGAGCAGTTCTTC. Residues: CASPARNEQFF. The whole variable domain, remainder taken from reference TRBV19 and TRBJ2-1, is DGGITQSPKYLFRKEGQNVTLSCEQNLNHDAMYWYRQDPGQGLRLIYYSQIVNDFQKGDIAEGYSVSREKKESFPLTVTSAQKNPTAFYLCASPARNEQFFGPGTRLTVL.

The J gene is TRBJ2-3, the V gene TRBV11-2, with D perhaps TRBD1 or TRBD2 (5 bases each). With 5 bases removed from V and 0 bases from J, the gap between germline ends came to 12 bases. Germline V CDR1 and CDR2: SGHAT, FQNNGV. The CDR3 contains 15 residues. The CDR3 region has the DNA TGTGCCAGCAGCCCCGGGACGAAGAGCACAGATACGCAGTATTTT. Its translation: CASSPGTKSTDTQYF.

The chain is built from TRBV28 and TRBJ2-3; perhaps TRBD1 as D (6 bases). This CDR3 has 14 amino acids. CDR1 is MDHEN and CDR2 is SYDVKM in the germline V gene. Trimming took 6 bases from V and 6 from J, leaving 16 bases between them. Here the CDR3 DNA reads TGTGCCAGCAGCCCTACAGGGCAGTTGGATACGCAGTATTTT. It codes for CASSPTGQLDTQYF. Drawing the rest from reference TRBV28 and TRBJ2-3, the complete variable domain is DVKVTQSSRYLVKRTGEKVFLECVQDMDHENMFWYRQDPGLGLRLIYFSYDVKMKEKGDIPEGYSVSREKKERFSLILESASTNQTSMYLCASSPTGQLDTQYFGPGTRLTVL.

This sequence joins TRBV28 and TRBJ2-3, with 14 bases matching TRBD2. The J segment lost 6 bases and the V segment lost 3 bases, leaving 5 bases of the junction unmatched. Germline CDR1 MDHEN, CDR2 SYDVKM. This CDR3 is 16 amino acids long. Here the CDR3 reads CASSLPGLAGADTQYF. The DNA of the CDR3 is TGTGCCAGCAGTTTGCCGGGACTAGCGGGAGCGGATACGCAGTATTTT. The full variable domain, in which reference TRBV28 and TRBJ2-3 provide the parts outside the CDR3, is DVKVTQSSRYLVKRTGEKVFLECVQDMDHENMFWYRQDPGLGLRLIYFSYDVKMKEKGDIPEGYSVSREKKERFSLILESASTNQTSMYLCASSLPGLAGADTQYFGPGTRLTVL.

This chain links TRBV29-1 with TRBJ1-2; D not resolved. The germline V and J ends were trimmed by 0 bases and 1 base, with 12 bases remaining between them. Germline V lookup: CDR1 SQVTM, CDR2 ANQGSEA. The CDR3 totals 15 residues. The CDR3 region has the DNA TGCAGCGTTGAAGAGGGGTTTTTCTTTAACTATGGCTACACCTTC. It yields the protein CSVEEGFFFNYGYTF. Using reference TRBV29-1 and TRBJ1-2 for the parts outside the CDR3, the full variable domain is SAVISQKPSRDICQRGTSLTIQCQVDSQVTMMFWYRQQPGQSLTLIATANQGSEATYESGFVIDKFPISRPNLTFSTLTVSNMSPEDSSIYLCSVEEGFFFNYGYTFGSGTRLTVV.

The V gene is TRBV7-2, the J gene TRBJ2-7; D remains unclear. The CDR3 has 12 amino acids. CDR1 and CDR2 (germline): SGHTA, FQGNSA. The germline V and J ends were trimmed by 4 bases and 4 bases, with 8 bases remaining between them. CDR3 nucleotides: TGTGCCAGCAGCTCGACCTCATACGAGCAGTACTTC. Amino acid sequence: CASSSTSYEQYF. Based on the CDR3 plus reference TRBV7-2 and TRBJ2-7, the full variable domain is GAGVSQSPSNKVTEKGKDVELRCDPISGHTALYWYRQSLGQGLEFLIYFQGNSAPDKSGLPSDRFSAERTGGSVSTLTIQRTQQEDSAVYLCASSSTSYEQYFGPGTRLTVT.

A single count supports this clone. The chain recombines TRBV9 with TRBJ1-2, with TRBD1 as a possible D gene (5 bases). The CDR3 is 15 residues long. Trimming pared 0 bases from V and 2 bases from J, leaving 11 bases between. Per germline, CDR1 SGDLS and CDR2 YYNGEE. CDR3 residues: CASSVGEGENYGYTF. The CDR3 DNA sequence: TGTGCCAGCAGCGTAGGGGAAGGGGAGAACTATGGCTACACCTTC.

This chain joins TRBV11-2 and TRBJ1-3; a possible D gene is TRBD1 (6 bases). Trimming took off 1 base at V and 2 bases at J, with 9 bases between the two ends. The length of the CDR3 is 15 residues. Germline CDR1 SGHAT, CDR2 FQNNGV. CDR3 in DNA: TGTGCCAGCAGCTTAGGTCAGGGGCCTGGAAACACCATATATTTT. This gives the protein CASSLGQGPGNTIYF. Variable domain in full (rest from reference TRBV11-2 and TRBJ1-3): EAGVAQSPRYKIIEKRQSVAFWCNPISGHATLYWYQQILGQGPKLLIQFQNNGVVDDSQLPKDRFSAERLKGVDSTLKIQPAKLEDSAVYLCASSLGQGPGNTIYFGEGSWLTVV.

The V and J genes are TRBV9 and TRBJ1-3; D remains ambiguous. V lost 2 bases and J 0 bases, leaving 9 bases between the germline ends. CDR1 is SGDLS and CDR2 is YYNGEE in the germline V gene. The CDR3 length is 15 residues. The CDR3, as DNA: TGTGCCAGCAGCGTGGGTGAGGGCTCTGGAAACACCATATATTTT. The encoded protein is CASSVGEGSGNTIYF.

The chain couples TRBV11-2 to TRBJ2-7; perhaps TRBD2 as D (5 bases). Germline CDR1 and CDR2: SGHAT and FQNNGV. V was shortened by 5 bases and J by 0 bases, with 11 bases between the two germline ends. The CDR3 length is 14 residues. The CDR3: CASSVGGFSYEQYF. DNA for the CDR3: TGTGCCAGCAGCGTAGGCGGGTTCTCCTACGAGCAGTACTTC.

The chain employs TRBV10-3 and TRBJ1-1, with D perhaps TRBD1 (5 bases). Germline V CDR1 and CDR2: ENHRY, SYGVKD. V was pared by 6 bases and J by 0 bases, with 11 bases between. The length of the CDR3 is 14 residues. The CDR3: CAISAGRLNTEAFF. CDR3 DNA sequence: TGTGCCATCAGCGCGGGACGGTTGAACACTGAAGCTTTCTTT.

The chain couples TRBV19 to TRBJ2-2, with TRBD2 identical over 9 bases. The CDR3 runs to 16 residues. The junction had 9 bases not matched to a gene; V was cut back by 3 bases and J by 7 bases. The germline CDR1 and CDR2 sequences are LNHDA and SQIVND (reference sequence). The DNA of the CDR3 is TGTGCCAGTAGTATTAGGGGGACTAGCTCCATCGGGGAGCTGTTTTTT. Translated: CASSIRGTSSIGELFF.

The DNA of the CDR3 is TGTGCCAGCAGCCAAGCCTGGACAGGGGGTGGCTACACCTTC. Its translation: CASSQAWTGGGYTF. V is TRBV14 and J is TRBJ1-2, with 10 bases aligning to TRBD1. Germline values: CDR1 SGHDN, CDR2 FVKESK. The V gene end was trimmed by 1 base and the J gene end by 7 bases; junction bases not matched to a gene: 3. CDR3 length: 14 residues.

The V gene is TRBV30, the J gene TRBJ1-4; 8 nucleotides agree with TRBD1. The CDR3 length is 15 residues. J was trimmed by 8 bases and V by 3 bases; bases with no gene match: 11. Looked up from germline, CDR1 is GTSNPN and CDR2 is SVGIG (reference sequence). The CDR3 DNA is TGTGCCTGGAGGGCAGGGGGCAGGCGGTGGGAAAAACTGTTTTTT. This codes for CAWRAGGRRWEKLFF.

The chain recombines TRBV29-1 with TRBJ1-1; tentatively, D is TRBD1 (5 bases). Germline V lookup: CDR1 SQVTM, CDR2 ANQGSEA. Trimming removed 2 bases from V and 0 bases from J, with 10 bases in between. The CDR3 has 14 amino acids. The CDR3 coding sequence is TGCAGCGTTGAAAATCCGGGGGTGAACACTGAAGCTTTCTTT. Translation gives CSVENPGVNTEAFF.

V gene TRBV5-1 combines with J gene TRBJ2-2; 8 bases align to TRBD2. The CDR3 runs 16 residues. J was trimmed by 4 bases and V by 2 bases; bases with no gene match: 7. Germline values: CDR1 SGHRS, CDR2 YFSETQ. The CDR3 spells CASSFLSGSVTGELFF. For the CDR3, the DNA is TGCGCCAGCAGCTTTCTAAGCGGGAGTGTCACCGGGGAGCTGTTTTTT.

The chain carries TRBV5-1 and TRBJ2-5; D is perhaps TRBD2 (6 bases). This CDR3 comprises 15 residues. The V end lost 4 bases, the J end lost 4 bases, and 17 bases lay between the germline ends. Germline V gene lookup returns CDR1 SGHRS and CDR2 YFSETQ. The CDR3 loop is CASSTSGLLGETQYF. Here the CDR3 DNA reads TGCGCCAGCAGCACCTCGGGACTCCTGGGAGAGACCCAGTACTTC.

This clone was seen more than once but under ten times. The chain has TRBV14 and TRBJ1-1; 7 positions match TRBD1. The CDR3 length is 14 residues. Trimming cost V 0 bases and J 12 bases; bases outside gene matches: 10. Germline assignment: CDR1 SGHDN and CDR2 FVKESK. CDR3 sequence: CASSQERGMTGTFF. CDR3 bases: TGTGCCAGCAGCCAAGAAAGGGGGATGACAGGGACTTTCTTT. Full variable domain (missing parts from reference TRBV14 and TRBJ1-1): EAGVTQFPSHSVIEKGQTVTLRCDPISGHDNLYWYRRVMGKEIKFLLHFVKESKQDESGMPNNRFLAERTGGTYSTLKVQPAELEDSGVYFCASSQERGMTGTFFGQGTRLTVV.

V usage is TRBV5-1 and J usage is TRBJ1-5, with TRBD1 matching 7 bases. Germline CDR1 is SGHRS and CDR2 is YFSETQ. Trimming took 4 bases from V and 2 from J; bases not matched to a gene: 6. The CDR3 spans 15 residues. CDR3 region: CASSPLTGRNQPQHF. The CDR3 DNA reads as TGCGCCAGCAGCCCCCTGACAGGGCGCAATCAGCCCCAGCATTTT.

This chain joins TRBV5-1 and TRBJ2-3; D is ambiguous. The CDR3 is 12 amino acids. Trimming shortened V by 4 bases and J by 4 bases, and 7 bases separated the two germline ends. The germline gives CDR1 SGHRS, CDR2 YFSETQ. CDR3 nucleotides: TGCGCCAGCAGCCTGGGTTCAGATACGCAGTATTTT. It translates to CASSLGSDTQYF.

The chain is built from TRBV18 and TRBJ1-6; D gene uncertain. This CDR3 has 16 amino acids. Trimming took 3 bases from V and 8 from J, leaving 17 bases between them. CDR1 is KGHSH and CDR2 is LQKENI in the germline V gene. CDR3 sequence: CASSPRPSGGDSPLHF. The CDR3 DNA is TGTGCCAGCTCACCCCGACCCAGCGGCGGGGATTCACCCCTCCACTTT.

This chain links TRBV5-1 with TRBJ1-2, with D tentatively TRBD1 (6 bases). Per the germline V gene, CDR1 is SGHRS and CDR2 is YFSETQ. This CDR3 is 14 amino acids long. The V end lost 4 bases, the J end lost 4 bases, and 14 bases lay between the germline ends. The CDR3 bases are TGCGCCAGCAGCCAACCAGGGGCCAGCTATGGCTACACCTTC. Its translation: CASSQPGASYGYTF.

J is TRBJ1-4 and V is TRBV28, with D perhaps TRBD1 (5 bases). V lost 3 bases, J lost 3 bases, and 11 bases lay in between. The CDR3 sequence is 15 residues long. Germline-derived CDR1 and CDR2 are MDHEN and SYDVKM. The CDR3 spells CASSLGGWANEKLFF. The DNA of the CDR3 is TGTGCCAGCAGTTTGGGGGGGTGGGCTAATGAAAAACTGTTTTTT.